This is a list of T cell receptor beta chains from one sample in a study of identical twins. TCRdb processed the 5' RACE reads anew with MiXCR; each CDR3 protein has one entry. The sample has roughly 490,000 distinct CDR3 sequences; roughly an eighth are singletons. The same sample was also used in a study of yellow fever vaccine responses in identical twins.

Material for sequencing was CD4+ T cells sorted from blood. These receptors originate from a young woman in good health. The CDR3 runs from the conserved cysteine through the conserved F or W. D genes are given only for firm matches. Clone size is given for some rows only: seen once, a few or many times, or a class if the clone is expanded.

size	V	D	J	CDR3	DNA
few	TRBV18	TRBD2	TRBJ2-5	CASSSLAGDSETQYF	TGTGCCAGCTCATCACTAGCGGGAGATTCCGAGACCCAGTACTTC
few	TRBV20-1	TRBD2	TRBJ2-1	CSAWEGGGRTYNEQFF	TGCAGTGCTTGGGAAGGTGGCGGGAGGACCTACAATGAGCAGTTCTTC
few	TRBV6-1	TRBD1	TRBJ2-3	CASRTDRGNTDTQYF	TGTGCCAGCAGAACCGACAGGGGAAACACAGATACGCAGTATTTT
-	TRBV11-2	TRBD1	TRBJ2-3	CASSLAGQGATDTQYF	TGTGCCAGCAGCTTAGCCGGACAGGGGGCCACAGATACGCAGTATTTT
-	TRBV5-4	-	TRBJ2-5	CASSHSRALRETQYF	TGTGCCAGCAGCCACTCCCGGGCCTTGAGGGAGACCCAGTACTTC
-	TRBV4-2	TRBD2	TRBJ2-2	CASSQEGLAGGPGELFF	TGTGCCAGCAGCCAAGAGGGACTAGCGGGAGGGCCCGGGGAGCTGTTTTTT
few	TRBV5-1	TRBD1	TRBJ2-6	CASRDSFSGANVLTF	TGCGCCAGCCGGGACAGCTTCTCTGGGGCCAACGTCCTGACTTTC
-	TRBV28	TRBD1	TRBJ1-6	CASSRDRAGSPLHF	TGTGCCAGCAGCCGAGACAGGGCGGGTTCACCCCTCCACTTT
-	TRBV7-8	TRBD1	TRBJ2-7	CASSLGQGASNEQYF	TGTGCCAGCAGCTTAGGGCAGGGGGCGTCAAACGAGCAGTACTTC
-	TRBV27	TRBD1	TRBJ2-4	CASSRDRDYIQYF	TGTGCCAGCAGCCGGGACAGGGACTACATTCAGTACTTC
-	TRBV11-2	-	TRBJ2-3	CASSLERYTDTQYF	TGTGCCAGCAGCTTAGAGAGATACACAGATACGCAGTATTTT
few	TRBV21-1	-	TRBJ2-2	CASSRGGAPGSCFF	-
few	TRBV6-1	TRBD2	TRBJ2-4	CASEPGTSGAKNIQYF	TGTGCCAGCGAACCAGGGACTAGCGGAGCCAAAAACATTCAGTACTTC
-	TRBV29-1	-	TRBJ2-7	CSGKNSASGEQYF	TGCAGCGGGAAGAATTCGGCGTCAGGCGAGCAGTACTTC
few	TRBV28	-	TRBJ2-1	CASSLGGASTYNEQFF	TGTGCCAGCAGTTTAGGAGGGGCTTCTACGTACAATGAGCAGTTCTTC
-	TRBV20-1	TRBD1	TRBJ2-7	CSARDRGQGSYEQYF	TGCAGTGCTAGAGATAGGGGACAGGGCTCCTACGAGCAGTACTTC
few	TRBV7-6	-	TRBJ2-7	CASSGSRSMGYEQYF	TGTGCCAGCAGTGGAAGCCGGTCAATGGGCTACGAGCAGTACTTC
-	TRBV27	-	TRBJ2-5	CASSNRVLETQYF	TGTGCCAGCAGTAACAGGGTTCTAGAGACCCAGTACTTC
few	TRBV27	-	TRBJ2-5	CASSRQAGETQYF	TGTGCCAGCAGCCGACAGGCGGGGGAGACCCAGTACTTC
few	TRBV6-1	-	TRBJ2-7	CASSWGGQGQGEQYF	TGTGCCAGCAGCTGGGGGGGGCAGGGTCAAGGCGAGCAGTACTTC
few	TRBV6-2/TRBV6-3	-	TRBJ1-1	CASSRENEAFF	TGTGCCAGCAGCCGAGAAAATGAAGCTTTCTTT
few	TRBV13	TRBD2	TRBJ2-7	CASSLVPSGRKIYEQYF	TGTGCCAGCAGCTTAGTGCCTAGCGGGAGGAAAATCTACGAGCAGTACTTC
few	TRBV15	-	TRBJ2-1	CATSRPVGIEFF	TGTGCCACCAGCAGGCCCGTTGGAATCGAGTTCTTC
-	TRBV10-3	-	TRBJ2-3	CAISEFSATEPDTQYF	TGTGCCATCAGTGAGTTTAGCGCCACCGAGCCAGATACGCAGTATTTT
-	TRBV25-1	TRBD1	TRBJ2-1	CASSASPDRGLYNEQFF	TGTGCCAGCAGCGCTTCACCGGACAGGGGGCTCTACAATGAGCAGTTCTTC
-	TRBV12-3/TRBV12-4	-	TRBJ2-7	CASSSRGSAGPFYEQYF	TGTGCCAGCAGTTCTCGGGGATCGGCGGGCCCCTTCTACGAGCAGTACTTC
once	TRBV21-1	-	TRBJ2-1	CASSKSLFQRALSSYNEQFF	TGTGCCAGCAGCAAATCCCTTTTCCAGCGTGCCTTGAGCTCCTACAATGAGCAGTTCTTC
-	TRBV20-1	-	TRBJ2-1	CSASPGSGVNEQFF	TGCAGTGCTAGCCCGGGCTCAGGGGTCAATGAGCAGTTCTTC
-	TRBV21-1	-	TRBJ2-1	CASSKGSEKEQFF	TGTGCCAGCAGCAAAGGGAGCGAAAAAGAGCAGTTCTTC
-	TRBV14	-	TRBJ1-3	CASSQDLGGNTIYF	TGTGCCAGCAGCCAAGACCTGGGCGGAAACACCATATATTTT
few	TRBV2	-	TRBJ2-6	CASIRTYTGANVLTF	TGTGCCAGCATTCGGACTTATACTGGGGCCAACGTCCTGACTTTC
-	TRBV28	-	TRBJ2-7	CASSSTGVSSYEQYF	TGTGCCAGCAGTTCAACAGGAGTGAGCTCCTACGAGCAGTACTTC
-	TRBV6-5	-	TRBJ2-7	CASSYALGAGYEQYF	TGTGCCAGCAGTTACGCCCTAGGGGCTGGCTACGAGCAGTACTTC
-	TRBV7-8	TRBD2	TRBJ2-1	CASSPVRLAGAYNEQFF	TGTGCCAGCAGCCCCGTTAGACTAGCGGGGGCCTACAATGAGCAGTTCTTC